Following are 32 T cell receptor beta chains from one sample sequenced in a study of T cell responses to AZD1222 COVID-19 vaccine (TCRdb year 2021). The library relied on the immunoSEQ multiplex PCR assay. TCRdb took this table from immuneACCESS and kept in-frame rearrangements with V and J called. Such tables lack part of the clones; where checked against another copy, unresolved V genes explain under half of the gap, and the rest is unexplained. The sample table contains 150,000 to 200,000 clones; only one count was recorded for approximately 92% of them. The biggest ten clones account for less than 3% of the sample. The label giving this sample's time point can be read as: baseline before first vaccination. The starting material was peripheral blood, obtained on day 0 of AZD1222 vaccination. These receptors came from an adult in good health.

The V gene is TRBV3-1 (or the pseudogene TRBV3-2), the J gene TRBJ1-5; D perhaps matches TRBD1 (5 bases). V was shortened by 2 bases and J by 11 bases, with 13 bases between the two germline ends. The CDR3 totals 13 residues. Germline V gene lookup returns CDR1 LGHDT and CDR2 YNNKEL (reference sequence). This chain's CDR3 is CASSQSKGRAQHF. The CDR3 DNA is TGTGCCAGCAGCCAAAGTAAGGGCAGGGCCCAGCATTTT.

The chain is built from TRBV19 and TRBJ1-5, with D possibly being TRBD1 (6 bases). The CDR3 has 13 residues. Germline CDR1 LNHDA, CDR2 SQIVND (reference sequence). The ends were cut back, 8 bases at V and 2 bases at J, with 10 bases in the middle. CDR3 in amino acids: CASWTAGNQPQHF. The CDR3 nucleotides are TGTGCCAGTTGGACAGCGGGCAATCAGCCCCAGCATTTT.

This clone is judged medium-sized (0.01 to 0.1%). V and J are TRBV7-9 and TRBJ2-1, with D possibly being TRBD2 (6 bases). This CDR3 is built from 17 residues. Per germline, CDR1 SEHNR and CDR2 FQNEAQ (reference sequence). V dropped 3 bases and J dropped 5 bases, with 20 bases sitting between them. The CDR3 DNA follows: TGTGCCAGCAGCTTTCTTCCGGGACTGGACTATAACAATGAGCAGTTCTTC. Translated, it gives CASSFLPGLDYNNEQFF.

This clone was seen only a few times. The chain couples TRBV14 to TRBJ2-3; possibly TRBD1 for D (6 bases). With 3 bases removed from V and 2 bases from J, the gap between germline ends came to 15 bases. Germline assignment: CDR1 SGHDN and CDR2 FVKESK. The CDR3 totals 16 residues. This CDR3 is CASSQRQGRDTDTQYF. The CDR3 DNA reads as TGTGCCAGCAGCCAGCGTCAGGGGAGAGACACAGATACGCAGTATTTT.

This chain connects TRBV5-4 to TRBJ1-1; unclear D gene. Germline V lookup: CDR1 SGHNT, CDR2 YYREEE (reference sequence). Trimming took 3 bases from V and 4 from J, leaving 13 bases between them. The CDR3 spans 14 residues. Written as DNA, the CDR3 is TGTGCCAGCAGCTCCCCCGGGGATGGCACTGAAGCTTTCTTT. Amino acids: CASSSPGDGTEAFF.

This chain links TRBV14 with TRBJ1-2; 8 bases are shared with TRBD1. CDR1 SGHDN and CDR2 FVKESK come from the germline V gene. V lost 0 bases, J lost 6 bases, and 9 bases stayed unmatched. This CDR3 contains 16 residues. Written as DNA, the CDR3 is TGTGCCAGCAGCCAAGAAGGACAGGGCGCTGCCGATGGCTACACCTTC. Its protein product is CASSQEGQGAADGYTF.

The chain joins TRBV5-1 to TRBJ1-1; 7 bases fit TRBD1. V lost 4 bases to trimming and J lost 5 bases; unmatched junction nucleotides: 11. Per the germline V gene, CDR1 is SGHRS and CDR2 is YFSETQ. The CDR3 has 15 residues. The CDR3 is CASSPEGQVRTEAFF. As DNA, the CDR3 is TGCGCCAGCAGCCCGGAAGGACAGGTGAGGACTGAAGCTTTCTTT.

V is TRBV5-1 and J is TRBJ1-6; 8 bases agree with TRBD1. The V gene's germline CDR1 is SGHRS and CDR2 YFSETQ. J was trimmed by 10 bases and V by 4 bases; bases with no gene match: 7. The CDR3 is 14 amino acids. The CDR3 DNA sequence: TGCGCCAGCAGCGAGACAGGGGCGCAGTCACCCCTCCACTTT. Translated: CASSETGAQSPLHF.

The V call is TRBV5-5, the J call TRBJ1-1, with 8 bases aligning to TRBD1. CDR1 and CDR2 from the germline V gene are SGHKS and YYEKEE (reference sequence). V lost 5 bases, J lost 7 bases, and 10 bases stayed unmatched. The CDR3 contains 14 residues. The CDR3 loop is CASSLIITGGEAFF. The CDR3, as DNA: TGTGCCAGCAGTCTAATAATTACAGGGGGTGAAGCTTTCTTT. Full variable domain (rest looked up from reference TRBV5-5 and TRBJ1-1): DAGVTQSPTHLIKTRGQQVTLRCSPISGHKSVSWYQQVLGQGPQFIFQYYEKEERGRGNFPDRFSARQFPNYSSELNVNALLLGDSALYLCASSLIITGGEAFFGQGTRLTVV.

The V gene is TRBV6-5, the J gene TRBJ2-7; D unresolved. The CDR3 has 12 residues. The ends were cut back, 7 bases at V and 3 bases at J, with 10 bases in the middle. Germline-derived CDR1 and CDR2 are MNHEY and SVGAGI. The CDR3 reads CASKPTSYEQYF. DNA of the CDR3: TGTGCCAGCAAGCCAACCAGCTACGAGCAGTACTTC.

This chain's CDR3 is CASSLRGFPDQPQHF. CDR3 coding DNA: TGTGCCAGCAGCTTACGGGGGTTCCCGGATCAGCCCCAGCATTTT. This sequence joins TRBV7-2 and TRBJ1-5; TRBD1 is a possible D gene (5 bases). Germline V gene lookup returns CDR1 SGHTA and CDR2 FQGNSA. The CDR3 is made up of 15 amino acids. Trimming cost V 2 bases and J 5 bases, with 13 bases left between them. The variable domain in full, completed from reference TRBV7-2 and TRBJ1-5, reads GAGVSQSPSNKVTEKGKDVELRCDPISGHTALYWYRQSLGQGLEFLIYFQGNSAPDKSGLPSDRFSAERTGGSVSTLTIQRTQQEDSAVYLCASSLRGFPDQPQHFGDGTRLSIL.

CDR3 loop: CASSLGGGIGKNIQYF. The CDR3 coding sequence is TGTGCCAGCAGCTTAGGTGGAGGGATAGGCAAAAACATTCAGTACTTC. J is TRBJ2-4 and V is TRBV11-2; tentative D call: TRBD2 (6 bases). Germline V lookup: CDR1 SGHAT, CDR2 FQNNGV. This CDR3 comprises 16 residues. Trimming took 1 base from V and 3 from J, leaving 13 bases between them.

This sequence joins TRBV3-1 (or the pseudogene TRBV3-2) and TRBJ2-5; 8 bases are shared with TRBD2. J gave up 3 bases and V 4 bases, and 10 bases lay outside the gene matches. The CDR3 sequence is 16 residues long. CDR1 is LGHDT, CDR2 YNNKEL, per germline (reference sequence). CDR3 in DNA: TGTGCCAGCAGCCTCCCCGACCCGACTAGCGAAGAGACCCAGTACTTC. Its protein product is CASSLPDPTSEETQYF.

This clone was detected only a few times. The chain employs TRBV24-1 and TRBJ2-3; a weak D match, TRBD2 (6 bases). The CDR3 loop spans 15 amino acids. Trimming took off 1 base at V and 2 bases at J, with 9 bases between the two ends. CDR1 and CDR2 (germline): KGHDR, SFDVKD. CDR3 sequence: CATSDLSGDTDTQYF. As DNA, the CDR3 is TGTGCCACCAGTGATTTATCGGGGGACACAGATACGCAGTATTTT.

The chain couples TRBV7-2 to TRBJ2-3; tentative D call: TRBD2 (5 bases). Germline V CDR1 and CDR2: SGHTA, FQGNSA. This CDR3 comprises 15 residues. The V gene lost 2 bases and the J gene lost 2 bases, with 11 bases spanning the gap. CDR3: CASSLLNRDTDTQYF. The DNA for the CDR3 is TGTGCCAGCAGCTTATTAAATCGGGACACAGATACGCAGTATTTT. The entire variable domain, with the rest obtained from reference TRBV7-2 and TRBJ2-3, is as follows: GAGVSQSPSNKVTEKGKDVELRCDPISGHTALYWYRQSLGQGLEFLIYFQGNSAPDKSGLPSDRFSAERTGGSVSTLTIQRTQQEDSAVYLCASSLLNRDTDTQYFGPGTRLTVL.

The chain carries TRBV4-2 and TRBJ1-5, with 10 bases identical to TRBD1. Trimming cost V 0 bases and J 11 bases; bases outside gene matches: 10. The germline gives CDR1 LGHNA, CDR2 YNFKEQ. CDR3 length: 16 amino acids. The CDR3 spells CASSQEPGQGLGAQHF. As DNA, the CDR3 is TGTGCCAGCAGCCAAGAACCGGGACAGGGGCTTGGGGCCCAGCATTTT.

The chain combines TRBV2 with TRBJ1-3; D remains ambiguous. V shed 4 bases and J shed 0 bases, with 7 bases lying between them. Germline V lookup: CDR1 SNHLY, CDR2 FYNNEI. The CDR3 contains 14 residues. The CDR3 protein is CASSGRHSGNTIYF. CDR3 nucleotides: TGTGCCAGCAGTGGTCGGCACTCTGGAAACACCATATATTTT.

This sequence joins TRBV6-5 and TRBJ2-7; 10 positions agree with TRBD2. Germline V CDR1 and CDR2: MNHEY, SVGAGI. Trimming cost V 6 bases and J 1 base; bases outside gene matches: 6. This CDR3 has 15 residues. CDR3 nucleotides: TGTGCCAGCAGAACCACTAGCGGGGATTCCTACGAGCAGTACTTC. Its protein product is CASRTTSGDSYEQYF.

CDR3 in DNA: TGCGCCAGCAGTCCCGGGACAGGGAACGAGCAGTACTTC. Protein: CASSPGTGNEQYF. The chain is built from TRBV10-1 and TRBJ2-7, with TRBD1 matching 9 bases. The germline V gene encodes CDR1 WNHNN and CDR2 SYGVQD (reference sequence). The CDR3 is made up of 13 amino acids. Unmatched junction bases numbered 4, after V lost 5 bases and J lost 5 bases.

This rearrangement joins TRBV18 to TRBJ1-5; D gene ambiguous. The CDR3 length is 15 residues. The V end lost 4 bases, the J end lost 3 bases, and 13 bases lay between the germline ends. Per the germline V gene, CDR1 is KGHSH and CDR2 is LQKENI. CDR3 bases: TGTGCCAGCTCACAAAGACCTCAACTCAATCAGCCCCAGCATTTT. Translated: CASSQRPQLNQPQHF.

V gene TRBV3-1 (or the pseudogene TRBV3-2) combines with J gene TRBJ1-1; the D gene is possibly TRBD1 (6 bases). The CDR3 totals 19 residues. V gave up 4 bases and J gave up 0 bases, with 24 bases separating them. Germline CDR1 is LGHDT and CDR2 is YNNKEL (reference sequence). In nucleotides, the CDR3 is TGTGCCAGCAGCCCCGGGGGTCTCAGGGGCCGGGACATGAACACTGAAGCTTTCTTT. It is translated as CASSPGGLRGRDMNTEAFF.

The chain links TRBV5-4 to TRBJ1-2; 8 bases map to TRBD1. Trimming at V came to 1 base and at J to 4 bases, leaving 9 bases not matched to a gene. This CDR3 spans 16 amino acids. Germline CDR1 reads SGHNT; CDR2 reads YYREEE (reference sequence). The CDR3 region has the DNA TGTGCCAGCAGCTTGAAGGGCAGGGGGCGCGGCTATGGCTACACCTTC. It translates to CASSLKGRGRGYGYTF.

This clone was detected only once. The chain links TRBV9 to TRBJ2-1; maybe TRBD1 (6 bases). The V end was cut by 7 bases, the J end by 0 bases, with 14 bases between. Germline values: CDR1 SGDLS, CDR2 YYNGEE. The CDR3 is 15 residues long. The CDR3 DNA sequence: TGTGCCAGCGACGGTGTAGGGGGCTCCTACAATGAGCAGTTCTTC. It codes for CASDGVGGSYNEQFF.

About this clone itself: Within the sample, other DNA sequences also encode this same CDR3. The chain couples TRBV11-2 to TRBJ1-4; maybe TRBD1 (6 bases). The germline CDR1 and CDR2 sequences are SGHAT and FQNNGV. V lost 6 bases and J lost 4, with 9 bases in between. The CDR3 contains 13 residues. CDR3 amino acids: CASSRTVNEKLFF. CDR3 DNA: TGTGCCAGCAGTCGGACAGTTAATGAAAAACTGTTTTTT.

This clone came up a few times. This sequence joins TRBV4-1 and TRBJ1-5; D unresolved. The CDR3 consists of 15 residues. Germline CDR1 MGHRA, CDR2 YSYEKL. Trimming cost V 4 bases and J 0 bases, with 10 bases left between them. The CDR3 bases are TGCGCCAGCAGCCTCGAGGACTTTAGCAATCAGCCCCAGCATTTT. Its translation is CASSLEDFSNQPQHF.

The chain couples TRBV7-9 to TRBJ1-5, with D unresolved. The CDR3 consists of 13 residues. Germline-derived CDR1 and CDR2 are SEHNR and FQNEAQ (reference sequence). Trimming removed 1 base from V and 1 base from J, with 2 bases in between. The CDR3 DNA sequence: TGTGCCAGCAGCTTAGACAGCAATCAGCCCCAGCATTTT. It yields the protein CASSLDSNQPQHF.

CDR3 DNA: TGTGCCAGCAGCTTGGAGCGGGATGGGAAAGAGACCCAGTACTTC. Its translation is CASSLERDGKETQYF. The chain links TRBV5-6 to TRBJ2-5, with 7 positions matching TRBD2. V was clipped by 0 bases and J by 3 bases; unmatched bases: 5. CDR1 is SGHDT, CDR2 YYEEEE, per germline. This CDR3 is built from 15 residues.

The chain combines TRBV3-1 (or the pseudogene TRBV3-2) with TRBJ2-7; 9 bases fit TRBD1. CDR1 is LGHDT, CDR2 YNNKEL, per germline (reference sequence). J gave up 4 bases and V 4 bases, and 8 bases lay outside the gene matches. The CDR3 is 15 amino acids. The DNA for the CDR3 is TGTGCCAGCAGCCCCTCCGGGACAGGGTTTTACGAGCAGTACTTC. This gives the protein CASSPSGTGFYEQYF.

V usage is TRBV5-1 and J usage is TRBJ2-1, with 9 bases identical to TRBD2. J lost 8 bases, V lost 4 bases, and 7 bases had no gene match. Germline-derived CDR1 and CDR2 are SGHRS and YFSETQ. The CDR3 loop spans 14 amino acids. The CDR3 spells CASSPLLAGYEQFF. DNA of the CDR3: TGCGCCAGCAGCCCCCTGCTAGCGGGATATGAGCAGTTCTTC.

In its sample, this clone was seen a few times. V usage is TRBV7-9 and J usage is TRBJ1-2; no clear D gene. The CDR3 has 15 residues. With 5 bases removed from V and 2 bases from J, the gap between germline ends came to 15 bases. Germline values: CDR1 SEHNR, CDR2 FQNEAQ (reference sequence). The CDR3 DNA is TGTGCCAGCAGCCCGTCGGGGAGGACCAACTATGGCTACACCTTC. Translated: CASSPSGRTNYGYTF. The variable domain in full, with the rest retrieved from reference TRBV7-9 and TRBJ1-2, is DTGVSQNPRHKITKRGQNVTFRCDPISEHNRLYWYRQTLGQGPEFLTYFQNEAQLEKSRLLSDRFSAERPKGSFSTLEIQRTEQGDSAMYLCASSPSGRTNYGYTFGSGTRLTVV.

CDR3 sequence (DNA): TGTGCCATCAGTGAGGGGCAGGGGCAGAACACCGGGGAGCTGTTTTTT. Its protein is CAISEGQGQNTGELFF. This chain links TRBV10-3 with TRBJ2-2; tentative D call: TRBD1 (6 bases). V lost 2 bases and J 1 base, leaving 11 bases between the germline ends. This CDR3 is 16 amino acids long. CDR1 ENHRY and CDR2 SYGVKD come from the germline V gene.

The CDR3 region is CAISESRPVSGNTIYF. The CDR3 nucleotides read TGTGCCATCAGTGAGTCAAGGCCAGTCTCTGGAAACACCATATATTTT. The chain combines TRBV10-3 with TRBJ1-3; no definite D call. In germline, CDR1 is ENHRY, CDR2 SYGVKD. The CDR3 spans 16 residues. Trimming took 0 bases from V and 0 from J, leaving 9 bases between them.